This T cell receptor beta chain was sequenced during a study of cytomegalovirus exposure and HLA in healthy donors. Study-wide background: Researchers previously reported finding 117 million unique TCR beta sequences from 150 million to 200 million T cells. Overall study results and limits: Relative to equally common others, HLA-associated TCR beta chains showed greater clonal expansion in a later analysis.

With 3 bases clipped from V and 0 bases from J, the junction kept 7 bases outside the gene matches. In germline, CDR1 is GTSNPN, CDR2 SVGIG (reference sequence). This CDR3 spans 16 amino acids. A word on this clone: Its antigen is unknown.

A multiplex PCR was run with 60 Vbeta primers and 13 Jbeta primers. Methods used by the authors: Counted up in a later analysis, unique TCR beta chains came to some 82 million, with around 9.9 million shared. Profiled with immunoSEQ multiplex PCR; TCRdb holds only in-frame clones, not every one. That table is the source of V, J and clone size, and D and trimming were worked out from the DNA. The profile shows 140,000 to 150,000 clones, about 80% of them singletons. The sample taken for sequencing was PBMCs. This sequence was found in a man aged 35 to 55 in good health and CMV-seronegative. The V gene is TRBV30, the J gene TRBJ2-5, with 10 bases identical to TRBD2. As DNA, the CDR3 is TGTGCCTGGAGGGCGCTTAGCGGGGGGTACCAAGAGACCCAGTACTTC. Amino acids: CAWRALSGGYQETQYF.